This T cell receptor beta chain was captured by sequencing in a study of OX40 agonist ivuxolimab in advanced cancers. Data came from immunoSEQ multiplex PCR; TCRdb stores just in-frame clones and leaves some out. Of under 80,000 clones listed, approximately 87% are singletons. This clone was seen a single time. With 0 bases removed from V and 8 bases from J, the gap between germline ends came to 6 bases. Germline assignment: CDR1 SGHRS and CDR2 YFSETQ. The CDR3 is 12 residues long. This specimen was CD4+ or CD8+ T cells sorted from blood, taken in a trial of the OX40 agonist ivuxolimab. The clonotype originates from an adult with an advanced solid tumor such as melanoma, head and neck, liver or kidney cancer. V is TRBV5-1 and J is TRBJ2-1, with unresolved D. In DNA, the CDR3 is TGCGCCAGCAGCTTGGGGGCGGATGAGCAGTTCTTC. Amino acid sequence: CASSLGADEQFF.